This entry describes one T cell receptor (beta chain). Antigen unknown. The data belong to a study of T-cell reconstitution after alpha-beta-depleted transplantation in children. Whole-study results and caveats: At one year after transplant, newly produced T cells mostly accounted for T-cell counts and diversity. Surviving recipient cells, namely T cells and thymic progenitors, were the source of high day-60 TCRbeta diversity in some patients.

As it was prepared, the TCRbeta library received unique molecular identifiers. TCRdb re-called the PCR reads with MiXCR, one entry per CDR3 protein. This table has 610,000 or so distinct CDR3 sequences, roughly 27% appearing once. This CDR3 has 15 residues. The V gene's germline CDR1 is SEHNR and CDR2 FQNEAQ (reference sequence). The V end was cut by 5 bases, the J end by 6 bases, with 20 bases between. The source material was PBMCs, sampled before TCRalphabeta/CD19-depleted stem cell transplant. This receptor was identified in a boy younger than two with Wiskott-Aldrich syndrome, due to receive a stem cell transplant. The chain is built from TRBV7-9 and TRBJ2-7; D may be TRBD1 or TRBD2 (6 bases each). CDR3 in DNA: TGTGCCAGCAGCCCCGGGGGCGGTACGGGCGGCGAGCAGTACTTC. As protein: CASSPGGGTGGEQYF.